This is a list of T cell receptor beta chains from one sample in a study of radiation and T cells in renal cell carcinoma. Measured with immunoSEQ multiplex PCR; TCRdb has only the in-frame clones, and not every one. The data contain 130,000 or so clones, about 88% of them seen just once; the ten biggest clones take up 12%. The sequenced sample was blood, obtained from a patient whose treatment included radiotherapy and nephrectomy. The source is a woman aged 45-60 years with renal cell carcinoma. The CDR3 runs from the conserved cysteine through the conserved F or W.

J: TRBJ1-1
V: TRBV6-6
CDR3: CASSRDRGNTEAFF

J: TRBJ2-1
V: TRBV11-2
CDR3: CASSPAGNEQFF

J: TRBJ1-2
V: TRBV10-2
CDR3: CASSTGYFGYGYTF

J: TRBJ2-3
V: TRBV5-1
CDR3: CASSWVDTQYF

J: TRBJ1-3
V: TRBV4-3
CDR3: CASSQDFSSGNTIYF

J: TRBJ1-1
V: TRBV19
CDR3: CASSIGQNTEAFF

J: TRBJ1-2
V: TRBV7-2
CDR3: CASSVEPGQTNGYTF

J: TRBJ2-7
V: TRBV5-1
CDR3: CASSRGTANSEQYF

J: TRBJ1-2
V: TRBV5-4
CDR3: CASSLSDRGREIYGYTF

J: TRBJ1-1
V: TRBV5-1
CDR3: CASSRTGNTEAFF

J: TRBJ1-1
V: TRBV7-9
CDR3: CAGGRDRTEAFF

J: TRBJ1-1
V: TRBV7-3
CDR3: CASSLTRGTEAFF

J: TRBJ2-2
V: TRBV5-1
CDR3: CASSFGTGSGELFF

J: TRBJ1-2
V: TRBV15
CDR3: CATSRGGVWTSYGYTF

J: TRBJ2-3
V: TRBV5-6
CDR3: CASSLRLGSTDTQYF

J: TRBJ1-1
V: TRBV7-9
CDR3: CASSLYGGADNTEAFF

J: TRBJ1-1
V: TRBV5-1
CDR3: CASSLSILDTEAFF